These 22 T cell receptor beta chains were sequenced from one sample in a study of shared clonotypes between healthy human individuals. Clones were sequenced by immunoSEQ multiplex PCR, and TCRdb holds only the in-frame ones, with some missing. The sample has 600,000 to 750,000 clones; just under 75% are singletons. Sample: memory CD4+ T cells sorted from blood. Documented subset: CD45RA-negative fraction. The receptors were gathered from a woman aged 25 to 45 in good health.

The chain joins TRBV5-1 to TRBJ2-5; TRBD2 aligns across 10 bases. Germline V gene data show CDR1 as SGHRS and CDR2 as YFSETQ. The CDR3 is 17 amino acids. The junction had 9 bases not matched to a gene; V was cut back by 0 bases and J by 4 bases. The CDR3 loop is CASSLVPPSGRGETQYF. Here the CDR3 DNA reads TGCGCCAGCAGCTTGGTTCCCCCGAGCGGGAGGGGAGAGACCCAGTACTTC.

The V call is TRBV7-8, the J call TRBJ2-1; 7 bases are a match to TRBD2. CDR3 length equals 16 residues. J gave up 6 bases and V 5 bases, and 13 bases lay outside the gene matches. CDR1 SGHVS and CDR2 FQNEAQ come from the germline V gene. The DNA of the CDR3 is TGTGCCAGCAGCACCGATCGACTAGCCGGTCGCAATGAGCAGTTCTTC. Its protein is CASSTDRLAGRNEQFF.

The chain uses TRBV5-4 and TRBJ2-7; 13 bases fit TRBD2. With V trimmed by 4 bases and J by 4 bases, 5 bases remained unmatched. Per the germline V gene, CDR1 is SGHNT and CDR2 is YYREEE (reference sequence). This CDR3 contains 15 residues. The CDR3 protein is CASSRGGLAGYEQYF. The CDR3 DNA reads TGTGCCAGCAGCCGGGGGGGACTAGCGGGATACGAGCAGTACTTC.

The chain joins TRBV5-1 to TRBJ2-6; either TRBD1 or TRBD2 may fit D (6 bases each). V was shortened by 1 base and J by 0 bases, with 20 bases between the two germline ends. The length of the CDR3 is 20 residues. CDR1 and CDR2 from the germline V gene are SGHRS and YFSETQ. CDR3 sequence (DNA): TGCGCCAGCAGCTTGCGCGGGGCTCGGACAGCTCTCTCTGGGGCCAACGTCCTGACTTTC. Its protein product is CASSLRGARTALSGANVLTF.

The chain uses TRBV6-5 and TRBJ2-6; no clear D. CDR3 length: 15 residues. Between the trimmed V and J ends, which lost 7 bases and 0 bases, there was a span of 10 bases. Germline V CDR1 and CDR2: MNHEY, SVGAGI. This chain's CDR3 is CASTPVSSGANVLTF. For the CDR3, the DNA is TGTGCCAGCACCCCGGTGAGCTCTGGGGCCAACGTCCTGACTTTC.

CDR3 loop: CASSLLFQGRANTEAFF. The CDR3 DNA reads as TGTGCCAGCAGTTTACTTTTTCAGGGGCGAGCGAACACTGAAGCTTTCTTT. This chain connects TRBV27 to TRBJ1-1, with D perhaps matching TRBD1 (6 bases). CDR1 MNHEY and CDR2 SMNVEV come from the germline V gene (reference sequence). Trimming pared 2 bases from V and 1 base from J, leaving 17 bases between. The CDR3 has 17 amino acids.

For this clone: Other DNA sequences in this specimen translate into the identical CDR3. The rearrangement links TRBV5-1 to TRBJ2-5; 11 bases agree with TRBD1. The CDR3 covers 15 residues. Per germline, CDR1 SGHRS and CDR2 YFSETQ. Unmatched junction bases numbered 5, after V lost 3 bases and J lost 4 bases. The CDR3 DNA reads TGCGCCAGCAGCTCCTCCGGGACAGGGGGAGAGACCCAGTACTTC. It encodes CASSSSGTGGETQYF.

This clone came up many times. V is TRBV6-6 and J is TRBJ2-7, with D uncertain. CDR3 length equals 15 residues. Germline CDR1 and CDR2: MNHNY and SVGAGI (reference sequence). Trimming took 4 bases from V and 2 from J, leaving 15 bases between them. CDR3 nucleotides: TGTGCCAGCAGTTTTTTGTCCTCTCTACCCTACGAGCAGTACTTC. The encoded protein is CASSFLSSLPYEQYF.

The chain employs TRBV28 and TRBJ1-1; tentative D call: TRBD1 (6 bases). The CDR3 spans 13 residues. The V and J ends lost 7 bases and 5 bases respectively, with 14 bases between them. Germline lookup yields CDR1 MDHEN and CDR2 SYDVKM. CDR3 protein: CASIPGAVTEAFF. CDR3 DNA: TGTGCCAGCATACCAGGGGCCGTGACTGAAGCTTTCTTT.

The J gene is TRBJ2-2, the V gene TRBV19; the match to TRBD2 covers 8 bases. The trim removed 4 bases at V and 4 bases at J, leaving 8 bases unmatched. CDR3 length: 16 residues. CDR1 LNHDA and CDR2 SQIVND come from the germline V gene (reference sequence). CDR3 region: CASSTIKAGATGELFF. The CDR3 DNA reads TGTGCCAGTAGTACCATCAAAGCGGGAGCCACCGGGGAGCTGTTTTTT.

There are a few counts of this clone. The chain uses TRBV2 and TRBJ2-3; no clear D gene. V was trimmed by 1 base and J by 7 bases, leaving 6 bases between them. The CDR3 extends over 12 amino acids. Germline V gene lookup returns CDR1 SNHLY and CDR2 FYNNEI. CDR3 sequence reads: CASSEGVHTQYF. The CDR3 DNA reads TGTGCCAGCAGTGAAGGGGTACATACGCAGTATTTT.

This clone was detected a few times. V is TRBV6-1 and J is TRBJ2-7, with unresolved D. The CDR3 length is 11 residues. CDR1 and CDR2 from the germline V gene are MNHNS and SASEGT. Trimming left V 1 base short and J 9 bases short, with 7 bases between. DNA of the CDR3: TGTGCCAGCAGTGAAGGGGCCTTGCAGTACTTC. This sequence encodes CASSEGALQYF.

The chain joins TRBV6-1 to TRBJ1-1, with D possibly TRBD1 on 5 matching bases. Trimming left V 3 bases short and J 9 bases short, with 11 bases between. CDR1 is MNHNS and CDR2 is SASEGT in the germline V gene. The CDR3 totals 12 residues. DNA of the CDR3: TGTGCCAGCAGTGAGGCAGGGCTCAAAGCTTTCTTT. Amino acids: CASSEAGLKAFF.

The V call is TRBV10-2, the J call TRBJ1-5; the D is unclear. The V gene lost 1 base and the J gene lost 0 bases, with 1 base spanning the gap. The CDR3 consists of 13 residues. Germline assignment: CDR1 WSHSY and CDR2 SAAADI. The DNA of the CDR3 is TGCGCCAGCAGTGAGTATAGCAATCAGCCCCAGCATTTT. This encodes CASSEYSNQPQHF.

The chain recombines TRBV14 with TRBJ2-3, with a possible D match to TRBD1 (6 bases). Germline V gene sequence: CDR1 SGHDN, CDR2 FVKESK. The CDR3 is 17 amino acids. The V end was cut by 4 bases, the J end by 6 bases, with 23 bases between. The CDR3 region is CASSLRDTQLLGDTQYF. In DNA, the CDR3 is TGTGCCAGCAGCCTCCGGGACACTCAGCTTTTAGGGGATACGCAGTATTTT.

This chain joins TRBV11-2 and TRBJ1-1; tentatively, D is TRBD1 (5 bases). CDR1 SGHAT and CDR2 FQNNGV come from the germline V gene. CDR3 length: 12 residues. The germline V and J ends were trimmed by 1 base and 8 bases, with 8 bases remaining between them. The CDR3 is CASSLGGLEAFF. As DNA, the CDR3 is TGTGCCAGCAGCTTAGGGGGGTTGGAAGCTTTCTTT.

At least ten counts were recorded for this clone. This sequence joins TRBV19 and TRBJ2-1; a weak D match, TRBD2 (5 bases). The V gene's germline CDR1 is LNHDA and CDR2 SQIVND (reference sequence). The length of the CDR3 is 14 residues. Trimming pared 3 bases from V and 4 bases from J, leaving 10 bases between. The CDR3 region is CASSMRGLYNEQFF. Written as DNA, the CDR3 is TGTGCCAGTAGTATGCGCGGGCTGTACAATGAGCAGTTCTTC.

The chain recombines TRBV10-1 with TRBJ2-1; 9 nucleotides line up with TRBD1. Germline loops: CDR1 WNHNN, CDR2 SYGVQD (reference sequence). CDR3 length: 16 residues. Trimming removed 2 bases from V and 3 bases from J; junction bases left unmatched: 5. The CDR3 DNA is TGCGCCAGCAGTGAGGGAGGGACAGGGCGCTACAATGAGCAGTTCTTC. As protein: CASSEGGTGRYNEQFF.

This clone has more than one count but fewer than ten. The rearrangement links TRBV4-1 to TRBJ2-4; 9 nucleotides agree with TRBD1. Germline CDR1 MGHRA, CDR2 YSYEKL. The CDR3 is made up of 15 amino acids. With V trimmed by 1 base and J by 6 bases, 4 bases remained unmatched. The CDR3 DNA is TGCGCCAGCAGCCAAGTAGGGACAGGGTTAAACATTCAGTACTTC. Its translation: CASSQVGTGLNIQYF.

This clone was seen a single time. A much more abundant neighbour one base away suggests this may be a read error. The same CDR3 can be traced to other DNA sequences in this sample. The chain has TRBV7-2 and TRBJ2-1; D remains ambiguous. Germline V gene data show CDR1 as SGHTA and CDR2 as FQGNSA. Trimming took 0 bases from V and 0 from J, leaving 6 bases between them. This CDR3 has 15 residues. DNA for the CDR3: TGTGCCAGCAGCTTAGCCGGCAGCTCCTACAATGAGCAGTTCTTC. Protein sequence: CASSLAGSSYNEQFF.

The rearrangement joins TRBV10-2 to TRBJ1-2, with D possibly TRBD1 on 6 matching bases. This CDR3 has 13 amino acids. Germline CDR1 is WSHSY and CDR2 is SAAADI. Trimming stripped 6 bases from V and 4 bases from J, with 12 bases between. The CDR3 here is CASSGQPLYGYTF. In nucleotides, the CDR3 is TGCGCCAGCAGCGGACAGCCCCTCTATGGCTACACCTTC.

J is TRBJ2-7 and V is TRBV10-1, with D perhaps matching TRBD1 or TRBD2 (6 bases each). The V end lost 5 bases, the J end lost 2 bases, and 13 bases lay between the germline ends. Germline lookup yields CDR1 WNHNN and CDR2 SYGVQD (reference sequence). The length of the CDR3 is 14 residues. The CDR3 DNA reads TGCGCCAGCAGTCAACAGGGACTTACCTACGAGCAGTACTTC. Amino acids: CASSQQGLTYEQYF.